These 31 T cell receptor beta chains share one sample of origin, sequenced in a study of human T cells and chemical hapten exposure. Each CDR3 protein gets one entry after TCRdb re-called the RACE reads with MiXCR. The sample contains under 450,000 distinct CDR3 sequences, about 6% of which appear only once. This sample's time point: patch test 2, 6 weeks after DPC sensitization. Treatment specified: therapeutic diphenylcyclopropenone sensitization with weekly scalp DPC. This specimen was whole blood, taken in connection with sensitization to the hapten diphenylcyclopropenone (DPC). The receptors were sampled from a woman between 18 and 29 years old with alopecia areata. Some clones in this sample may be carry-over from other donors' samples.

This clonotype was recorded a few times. The CDR3 nucleotides read TGCGCCAGCAGCCAAGAGGATCTTCGGGCTGGAGCTTTCTTT. Its protein is CASSQEDLRAGAFF. V and J are TRBV4-1 and TRBJ1-1; D not resolved. Germline V gives CDR1 MGHRA, CDR2 YSYEKL. Trimming cost V 0 bases and J 10 bases, with 15 bases left between them. The CDR3 has 14 amino acids.

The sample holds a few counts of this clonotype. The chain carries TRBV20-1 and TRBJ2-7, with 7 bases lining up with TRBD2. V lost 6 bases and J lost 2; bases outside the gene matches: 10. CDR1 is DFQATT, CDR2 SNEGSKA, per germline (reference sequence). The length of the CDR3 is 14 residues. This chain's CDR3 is CSARDVAGPYEQYF. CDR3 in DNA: TGCAGTGCCCGGGATGTAGCGGGCCCCTACGAGCAGTACTTC.

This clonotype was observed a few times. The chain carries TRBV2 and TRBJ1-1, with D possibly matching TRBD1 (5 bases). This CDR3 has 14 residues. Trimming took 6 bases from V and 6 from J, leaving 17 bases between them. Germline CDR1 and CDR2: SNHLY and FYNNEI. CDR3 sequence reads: CASSSIRVKAEAFF. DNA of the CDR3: TGTGCCAGCAGCAGTATCAGGGTGAAGGCTGAAGCTTTCTTT. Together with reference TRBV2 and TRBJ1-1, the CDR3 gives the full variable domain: EPEVTQTPSHQVTQMGQEVILRCVPISNHLYFYWYRQILGQKVEFLVSFYNNEISEKSEIFDDQFSVERPDGSNFTLKIRSTKLEDSAMYFCASSSIRVKAEAFFGQGTRLTVV.

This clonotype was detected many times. Here the CDR3 reads CASSVLALDEQFF. The CDR3 nucleotides are TGTGCCAGCAGCGTACTAGCGCTGGATGAGCAGTTCTTC. This chain links TRBV7-2 with TRBJ2-1; 7 bases align to TRBD2. The J segment lost 8 bases and the V segment lost 5 bases, leaving 6 bases of the junction unmatched. CDR3 length: 13 residues. Germline V lookup: CDR1 SGHTA, CDR2 FQGNSA.

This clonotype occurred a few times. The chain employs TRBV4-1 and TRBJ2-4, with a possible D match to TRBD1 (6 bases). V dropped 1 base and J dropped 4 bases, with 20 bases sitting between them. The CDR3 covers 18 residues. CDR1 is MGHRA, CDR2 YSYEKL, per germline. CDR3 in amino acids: CASSQVLIVSQGKNIQYF. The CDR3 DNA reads TGCGCCAGCAGCCAAGTACTTATCGTATCGCAGGGGAAAAACATTCAGTACTTC.

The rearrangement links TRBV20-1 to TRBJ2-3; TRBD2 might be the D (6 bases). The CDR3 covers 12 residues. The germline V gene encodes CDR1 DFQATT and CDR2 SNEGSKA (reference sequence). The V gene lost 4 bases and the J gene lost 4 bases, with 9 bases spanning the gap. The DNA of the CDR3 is TGCAGTGCTATAACTAGCTCAGATACGCAGTATTTT. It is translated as CSAITSSDTQYF.

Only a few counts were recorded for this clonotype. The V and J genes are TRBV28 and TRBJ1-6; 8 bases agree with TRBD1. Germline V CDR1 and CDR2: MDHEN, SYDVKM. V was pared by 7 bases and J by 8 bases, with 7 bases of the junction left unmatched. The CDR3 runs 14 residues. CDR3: CASNPGQGDSPLHF. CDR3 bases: TGTGCCAGCAATCCTGGACAGGGTGATTCACCCCTCCACTTT. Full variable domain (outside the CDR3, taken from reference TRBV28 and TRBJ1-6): DVKVTQSSRYLVKRTGEKVFLECVQDMDHENMFWYRQDPGLGLRLIYFSYDVKMKEKGDIPEGYSVSREKKERFSLILESASTNQTSMYLCASNPGQGDSPLHFGNGTRLTVT.

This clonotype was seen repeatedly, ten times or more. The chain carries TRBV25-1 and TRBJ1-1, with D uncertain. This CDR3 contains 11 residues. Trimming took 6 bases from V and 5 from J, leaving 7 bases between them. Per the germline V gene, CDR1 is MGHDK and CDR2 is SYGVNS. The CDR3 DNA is TGTGCCAGCAGGTTTATAACTGAAGCTTTCTTT. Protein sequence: CASRFITEAFF. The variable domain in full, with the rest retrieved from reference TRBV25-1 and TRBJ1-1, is EADIYQTPRYLVIGTGKKITLECSQTMGHDKMYWYQQDPGMELHLIHYSYGVNSTEKGDLSSESTVSRIRTEHFPLTLESARPSHTSQYLCASRFITEAFFGQGTRLTVV.

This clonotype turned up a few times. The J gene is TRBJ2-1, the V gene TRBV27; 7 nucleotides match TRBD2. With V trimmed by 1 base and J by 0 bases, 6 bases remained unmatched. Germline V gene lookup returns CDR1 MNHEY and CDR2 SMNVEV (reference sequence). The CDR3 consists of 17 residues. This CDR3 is CASSLLERDYSYNEQFF. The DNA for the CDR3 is TGTGCCAGCAGTTTATTGGAGCGGGACTACTCCTACAATGAGCAGTTCTTC.

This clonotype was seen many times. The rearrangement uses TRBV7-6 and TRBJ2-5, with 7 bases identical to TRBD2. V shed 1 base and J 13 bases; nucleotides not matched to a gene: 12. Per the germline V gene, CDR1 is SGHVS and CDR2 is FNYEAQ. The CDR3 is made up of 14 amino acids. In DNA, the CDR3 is TGTGCCAGCAGCTTAGAGGTCTCAACAGCGGGGCGGTACTTC. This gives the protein CASSLEVSTAGRYF.

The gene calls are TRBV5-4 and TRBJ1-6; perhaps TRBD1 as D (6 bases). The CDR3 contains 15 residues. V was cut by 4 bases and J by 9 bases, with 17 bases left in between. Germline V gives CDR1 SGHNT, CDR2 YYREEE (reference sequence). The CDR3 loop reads CASSDLTGTGSPLHF. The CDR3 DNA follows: TGTGCCAGCAGCGACCTAACAGGGACTGGTTCACCCCTCCACTTT. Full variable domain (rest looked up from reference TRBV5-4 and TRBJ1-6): ETGVTQSPTHLIKTRGQQVTLRCSSQSGHNTVSWYQQALGQGPQFIFQYYREEENGRGNFPPRFSGLQFPNYSSELNVNALELDDSALYLCASSDLTGTGSPLHFGNGTRLTVT.

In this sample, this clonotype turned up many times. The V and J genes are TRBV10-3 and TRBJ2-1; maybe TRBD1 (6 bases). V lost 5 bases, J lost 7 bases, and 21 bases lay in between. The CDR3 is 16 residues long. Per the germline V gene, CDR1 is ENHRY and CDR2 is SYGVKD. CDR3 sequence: CAISPTTVAGVNEQFF. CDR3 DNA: TGTGCCATCAGTCCTACCACCGTGGCAGGGGTAAATGAGCAGTTCTTC.

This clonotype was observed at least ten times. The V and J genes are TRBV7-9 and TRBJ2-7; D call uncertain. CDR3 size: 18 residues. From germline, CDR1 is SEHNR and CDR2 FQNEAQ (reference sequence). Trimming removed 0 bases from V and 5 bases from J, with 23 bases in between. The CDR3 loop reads CASSLAGAGYPKVHEQYF. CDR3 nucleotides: TGTGCCAGCAGCTTAGCTGGAGCCGGGTACCCGAAGGTCCACGAGCAGTACTTC.

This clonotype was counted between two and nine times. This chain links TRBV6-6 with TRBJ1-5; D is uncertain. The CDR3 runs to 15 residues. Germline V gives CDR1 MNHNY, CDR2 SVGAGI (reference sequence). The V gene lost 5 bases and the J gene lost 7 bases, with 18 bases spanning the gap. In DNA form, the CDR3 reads TGTGCCAGCAGTCCCAAGTCGGCAGTGGAACAGCCCCAGCATTTT. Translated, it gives CASSPKSAVEQPQHF.

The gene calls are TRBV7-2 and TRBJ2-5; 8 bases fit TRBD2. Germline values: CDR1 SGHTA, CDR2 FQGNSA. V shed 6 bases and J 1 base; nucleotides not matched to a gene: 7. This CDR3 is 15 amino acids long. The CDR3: CASRQTAGAQETQYF. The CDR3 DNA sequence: TGTGCCAGCAGACAAACAGCGGGGGCCCAAGAGACCCAGTACTTC. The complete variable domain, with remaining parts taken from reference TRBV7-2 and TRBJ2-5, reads GAGVSQSPSNKVTEKGKDVELRCDPISGHTALYWYRQSLGQGLEFLIYFQGNSAPDKSGLPSDRFSAERTGGSVSTLTIQRTQQEDSAVYLCASRQTAGAQETQYFGPGTRLLVL.

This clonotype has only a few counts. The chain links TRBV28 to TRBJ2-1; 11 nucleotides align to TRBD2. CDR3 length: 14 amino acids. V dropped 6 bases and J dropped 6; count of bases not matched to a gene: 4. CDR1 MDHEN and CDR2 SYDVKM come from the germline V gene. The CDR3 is CASSGTSGINEQFF. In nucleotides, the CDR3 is TGTGCCAGCAGCGGGACTAGCGGTATCAATGAGCAGTTCTTC.

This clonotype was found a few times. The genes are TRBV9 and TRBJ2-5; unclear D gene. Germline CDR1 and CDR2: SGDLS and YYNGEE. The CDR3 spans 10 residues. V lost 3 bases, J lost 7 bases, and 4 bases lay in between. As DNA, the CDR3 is TGTGCCAGCAGCGCCCGGACCCAGTACTTC. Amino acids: CASSARTQYF.

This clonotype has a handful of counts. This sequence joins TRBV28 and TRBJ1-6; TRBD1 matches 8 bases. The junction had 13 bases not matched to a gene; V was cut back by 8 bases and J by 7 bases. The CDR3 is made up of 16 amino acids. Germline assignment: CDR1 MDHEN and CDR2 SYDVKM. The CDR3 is CASLLNRDRLNSPLHF. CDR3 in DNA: TGTGCCAGCCTACTCAACCGGGACAGGCTAAATTCACCCCTCCACTTT.

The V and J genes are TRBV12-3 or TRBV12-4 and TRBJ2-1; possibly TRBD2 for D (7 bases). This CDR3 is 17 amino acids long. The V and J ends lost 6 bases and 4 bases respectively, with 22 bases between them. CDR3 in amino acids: CASRGVRGLSQYNEQFF. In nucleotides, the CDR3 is TGTGCCAGCAGAGGTGTGCGGGGGCTCAGTCAGTACAATGAGCAGTTCTTC.

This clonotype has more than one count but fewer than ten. The CDR3 DNA sequence: TGTGCCAGCAGCCGGAGCGGGGATAGGTCCTACAATGAGCAGTTCTTC. The encoded protein is CASSRSGDRSYNEQFF. The chain uses TRBV27 and TRBJ2-1; 7 bases align to TRBD2. CDR1 is MNHEY and CDR2 is SMNVEV in the germline V gene (reference sequence). This CDR3 contains 16 residues. V shed 6 bases and J 1 base; nucleotides not matched to a gene: 9.

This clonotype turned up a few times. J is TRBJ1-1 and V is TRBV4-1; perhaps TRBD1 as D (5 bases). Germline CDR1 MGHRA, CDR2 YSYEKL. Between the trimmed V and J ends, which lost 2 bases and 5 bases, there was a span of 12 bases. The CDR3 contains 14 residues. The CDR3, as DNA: TGCGCCAGCAGCCAACACGGGGGGGTGACTGAAGCTTTCTTT. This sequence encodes CASSQHGGVTEAFF.

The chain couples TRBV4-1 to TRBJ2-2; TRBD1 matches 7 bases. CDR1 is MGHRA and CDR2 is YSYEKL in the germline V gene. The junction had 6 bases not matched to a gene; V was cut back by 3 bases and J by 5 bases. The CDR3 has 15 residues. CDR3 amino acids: CASSHQDRTTGELFF. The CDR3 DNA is TGCGCCAGCAGCCACCAGGACAGGACAACCGGGGAGCTGTTTTTT.

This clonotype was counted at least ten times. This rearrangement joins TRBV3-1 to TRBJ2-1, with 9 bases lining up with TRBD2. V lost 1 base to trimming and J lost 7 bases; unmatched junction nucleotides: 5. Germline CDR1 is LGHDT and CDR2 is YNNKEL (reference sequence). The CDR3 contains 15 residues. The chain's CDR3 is CASSQVAGAWNEQFF. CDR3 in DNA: TGTGCCAGCAGCCAAGTAGCGGGGGCCTGGAATGAGCAGTTCTTC.

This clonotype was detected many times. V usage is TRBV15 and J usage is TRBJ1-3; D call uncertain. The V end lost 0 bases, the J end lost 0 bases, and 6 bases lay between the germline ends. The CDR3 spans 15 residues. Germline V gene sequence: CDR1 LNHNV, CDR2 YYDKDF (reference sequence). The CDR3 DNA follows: TGTGCCACCAGCAGAGACAGGCGCTCTGGAAACACCATATATTTT. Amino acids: CATSRDRRSGNTIYF.

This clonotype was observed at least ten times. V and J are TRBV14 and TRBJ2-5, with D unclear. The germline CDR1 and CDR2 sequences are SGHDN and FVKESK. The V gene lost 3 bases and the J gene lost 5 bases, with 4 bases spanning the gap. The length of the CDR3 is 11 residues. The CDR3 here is CASSHAETQYF. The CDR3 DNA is TGTGCCAGCAGCCATGCGGAGACCCAGTACTTC. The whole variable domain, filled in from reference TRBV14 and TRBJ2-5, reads EAGVTQFPSHSVIEKGQTVTLRCDPISGHDNLYWYRRVMGKEIKFLLHFVKESKQDESGMPNNRFLAERTGGTYSTLKVQPAELEDSGVYFCASSHAETQYFGPGTRLLVL.

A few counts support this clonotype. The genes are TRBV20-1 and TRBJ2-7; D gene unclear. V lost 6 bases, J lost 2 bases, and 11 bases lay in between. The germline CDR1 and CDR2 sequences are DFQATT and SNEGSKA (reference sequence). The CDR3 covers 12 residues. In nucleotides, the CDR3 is TGCAGTGCCTCCAGTGATACCTACGAGCAGTACTTC. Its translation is CSASSDTYEQYF.

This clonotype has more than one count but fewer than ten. CDR3: CAISGQGNTEAFF. CDR3 in DNA: TGTGCCATTTCGGGACAGGGGAACACTGAAGCTTTCTTT. The chain recombines TRBV10-3 with TRBJ1-1; TRBD1 matches 9 bases. In germline, CDR1 is ENHRY, CDR2 SYGVKD. The V and J ends lost 9 bases and 1 base, in that order; junction bases with no gene match: 3. CDR3 length: 13 residues.

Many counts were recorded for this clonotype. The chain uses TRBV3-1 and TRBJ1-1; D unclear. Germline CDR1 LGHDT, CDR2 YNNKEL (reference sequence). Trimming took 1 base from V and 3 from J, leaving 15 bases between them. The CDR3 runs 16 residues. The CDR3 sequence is CASSQVWTIGHTEAFF. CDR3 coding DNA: TGTGCCAGCAGCCAAGTATGGACTATAGGTCACACTGAAGCTTTCTTT. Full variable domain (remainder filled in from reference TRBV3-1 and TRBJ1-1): DTAVSQTPKYLVTQMGNDKSIKCEQNLGHDTMYWYKQDSKKFLKIMFSYNNKELIINETVPNRFSPKSPDKAHLNLHINSLELGDSAVYFCASSQVWTIGHTEAFFGQGTRLTVV.

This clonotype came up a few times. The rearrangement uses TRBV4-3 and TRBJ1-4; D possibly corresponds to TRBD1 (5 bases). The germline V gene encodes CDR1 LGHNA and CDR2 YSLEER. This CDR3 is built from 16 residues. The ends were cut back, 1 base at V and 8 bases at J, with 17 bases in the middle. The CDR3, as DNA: TGCGCCAGCAGCCAAGGAGACAGCCCTCATTGGGAAAAACTGTTTTTT. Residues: CASSQGDSPHWEKLFF.

The CDR3 nucleotides are TGCGCCAGCAGCCAAGAGGGGTCTAGTAATGAAAAACTGTTTTTT. Amino acids: CASSQEGSSNEKLFF. The chain links TRBV4-3 to TRBJ1-4; unclear D gene. V lost 0 bases, J lost 4 bases, and 9 bases lay in between. CDR1 is LGHNA, CDR2 YSLEER, per germline. This CDR3 is 15 amino acids long.

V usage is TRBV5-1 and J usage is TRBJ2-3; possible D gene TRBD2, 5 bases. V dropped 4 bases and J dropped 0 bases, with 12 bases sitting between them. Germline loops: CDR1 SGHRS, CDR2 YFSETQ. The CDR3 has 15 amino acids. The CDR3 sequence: CASSPAGSSTDTQYF. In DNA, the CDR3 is TGCGCCAGCAGCCCTGCGGGTTCTAGCACAGATACGCAGTATTTT.